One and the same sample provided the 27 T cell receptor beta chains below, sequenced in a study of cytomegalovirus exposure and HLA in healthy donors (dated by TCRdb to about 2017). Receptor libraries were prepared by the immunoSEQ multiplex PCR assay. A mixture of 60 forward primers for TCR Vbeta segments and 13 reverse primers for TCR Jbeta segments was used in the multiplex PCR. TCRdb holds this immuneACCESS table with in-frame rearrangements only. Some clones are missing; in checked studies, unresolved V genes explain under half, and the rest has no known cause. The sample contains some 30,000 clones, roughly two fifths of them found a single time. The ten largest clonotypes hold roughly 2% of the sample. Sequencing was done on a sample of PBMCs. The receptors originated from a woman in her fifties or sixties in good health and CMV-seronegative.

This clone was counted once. The CDR3 region is CASSNNRDTEAFF. CDR3 nucleotide sequence: TGTGCCAGCAGCAACAACAGGGACACTGAAGCTTTCTTT. The chain carries TRBV27 and TRBJ1-1; D is perhaps TRBD1 (6 bases). The CDR3 loop spans 13 amino acids. CDR1 and CDR2 (germline): MNHEY, SMNVEV (reference sequence). V gave up 6 bases and J gave up 3 bases, with 11 bases separating them.

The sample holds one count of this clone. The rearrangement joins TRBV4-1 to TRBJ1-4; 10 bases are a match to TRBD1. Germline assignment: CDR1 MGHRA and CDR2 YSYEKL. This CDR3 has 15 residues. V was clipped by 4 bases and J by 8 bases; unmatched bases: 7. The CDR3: CASSPLTGGLEKLFF. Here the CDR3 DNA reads TGCGCCAGCAGCCCGTTGACAGGGGGCTTGGAAAAACTGTTTTTT.

In DNA, the CDR3 is TGTGCCAGCAGATCTAGGACAGGGCCGGGCGGGGAGCTGTTTTTT. It codes for CASRSRTGPGGELFF. The chain employs TRBV6-6 and TRBJ2-2; 8 bases are shared with TRBD1. This CDR3 region has 15 residues. Germline CDR1 MNHNY, CDR2 SVGAGI (reference sequence). V lost 6 bases and J lost 7; bases outside the gene matches: 10.

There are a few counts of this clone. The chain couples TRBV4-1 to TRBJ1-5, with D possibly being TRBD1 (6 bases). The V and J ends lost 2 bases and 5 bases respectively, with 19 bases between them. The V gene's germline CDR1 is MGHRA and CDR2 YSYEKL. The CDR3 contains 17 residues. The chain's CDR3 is CASSQPPPGGGDQPQHF. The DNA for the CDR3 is TGCGCCAGCAGCCAACCCCCCCCGGGGGGGGGCGATCAGCCCCAGCATTTT.

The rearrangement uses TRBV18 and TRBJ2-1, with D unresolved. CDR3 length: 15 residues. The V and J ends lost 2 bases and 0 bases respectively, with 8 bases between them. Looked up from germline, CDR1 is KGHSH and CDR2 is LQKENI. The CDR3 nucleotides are TGTGCCAGCTCACCAACAGCAAGCTCCTACAATGAGCAGTTCTTC. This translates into CASSPTASSYNEQFF.

The CDR3 reads CASSGTGGRDTQYF. In DNA form, the CDR3 reads TGTGCCAGCAGCGGGACGGGGGGGCGTGATACGCAGTATTTT. The chain links TRBV9 to TRBJ2-3, with 8 bases aligning to TRBD2. The J segment lost 6 bases and the V segment lost 3 bases, leaving 6 bases of the junction unmatched. The CDR3 has 14 residues. Germline loops: CDR1 SGDLS, CDR2 YYNGEE. Together with reference TRBV9 and TRBJ2-3, the CDR3 gives the full variable domain: DSGVTQTPKHLITATGQRVTLRCSPRSGDLSVYWYQQSLDQGLQFLIQYYNGEERAKGNILERFSAQQFPDLHSELNLSSLELGDSALYFCASSGTGGRDTQYFGPGTRLTVL.

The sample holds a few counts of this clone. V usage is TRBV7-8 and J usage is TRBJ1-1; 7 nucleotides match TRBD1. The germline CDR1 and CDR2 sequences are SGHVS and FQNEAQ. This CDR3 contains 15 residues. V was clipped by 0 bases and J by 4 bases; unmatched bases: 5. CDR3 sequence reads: CASSLARTGGTEAFF. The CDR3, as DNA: TGTGCCAGCAGCTTAGCGCGGACAGGCGGCACTGAAGCTTTCTTT.

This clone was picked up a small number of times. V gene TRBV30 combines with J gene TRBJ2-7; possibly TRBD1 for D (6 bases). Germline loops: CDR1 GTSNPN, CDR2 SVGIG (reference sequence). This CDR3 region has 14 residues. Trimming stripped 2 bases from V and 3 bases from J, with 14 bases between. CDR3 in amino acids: CAWSTGTKGYEQYF. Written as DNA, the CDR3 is TGTGCCTGGAGTACCGGGACAAAAGGCTACGAGCAGTACTTC.

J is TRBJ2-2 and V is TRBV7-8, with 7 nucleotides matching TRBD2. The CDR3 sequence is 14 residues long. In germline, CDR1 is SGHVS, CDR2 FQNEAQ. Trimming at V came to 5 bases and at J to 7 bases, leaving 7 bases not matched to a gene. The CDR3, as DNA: TGTGCCAGCAGCCCCAGCGGGGTTGGCGGGGAGCTGTTTTTT. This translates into CASSPSGVGGELFF.

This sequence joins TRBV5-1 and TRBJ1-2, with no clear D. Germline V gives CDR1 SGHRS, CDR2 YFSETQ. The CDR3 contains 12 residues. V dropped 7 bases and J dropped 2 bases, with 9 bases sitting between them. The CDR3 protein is CASRPENYGYTF. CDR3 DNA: TGCGCCAGCCGCCCGGAGAACTATGGCTACACCTTC.

The chain's CDR3 is CAGRETASTDTQYF. In DNA, the CDR3 is TGCGCCGGCCGGGAGACAGCTAGCACAGATACGCAGTATTTT. This chain links TRBV5-1 with TRBJ2-3; tentative D call: TRBD2 (6 bases). This CDR3 region has 14 residues. Germline V gene lookup returns CDR1 SGHRS and CDR2 YFSETQ. The V end was cut by 10 bases, the J end by 0 bases, with 15 bases between.

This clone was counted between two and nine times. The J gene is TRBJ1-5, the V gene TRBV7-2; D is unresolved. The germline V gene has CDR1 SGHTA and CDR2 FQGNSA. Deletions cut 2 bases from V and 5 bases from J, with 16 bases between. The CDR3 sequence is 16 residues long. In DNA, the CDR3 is TGTGCCAGCAGCTTAAGATTCGCATCCGGGGATCAGCCCCAGCATTTT. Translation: CASSLRFASGDQPQHF.

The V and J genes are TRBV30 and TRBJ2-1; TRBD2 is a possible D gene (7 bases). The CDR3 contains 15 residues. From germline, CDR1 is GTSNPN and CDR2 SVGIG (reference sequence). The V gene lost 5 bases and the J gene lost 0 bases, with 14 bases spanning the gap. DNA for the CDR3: TGTGCCTGGTCGCGGGGGCCCAGCTCCTACAATGAGCAGTTCTTC. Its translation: CAWSRGPSSYNEQFF.

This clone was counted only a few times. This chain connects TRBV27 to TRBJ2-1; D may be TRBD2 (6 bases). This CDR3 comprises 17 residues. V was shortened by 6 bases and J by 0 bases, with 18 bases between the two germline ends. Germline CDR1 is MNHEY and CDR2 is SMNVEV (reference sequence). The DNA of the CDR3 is TGTGCCAGCAGGGATCCGGGAGACCGGAGCTCCTACAATGAGCAGTTCTTC. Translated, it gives CASRDPGDRSSYNEQFF.

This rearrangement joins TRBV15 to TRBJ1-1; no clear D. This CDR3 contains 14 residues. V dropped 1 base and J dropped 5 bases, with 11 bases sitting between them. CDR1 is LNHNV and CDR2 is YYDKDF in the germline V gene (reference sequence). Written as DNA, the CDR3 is TGTGCCACCAGCAGAGGTTCGAGCGGTACTGAAGCTTTCTTT. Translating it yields CATSRGSSGTEAFF.

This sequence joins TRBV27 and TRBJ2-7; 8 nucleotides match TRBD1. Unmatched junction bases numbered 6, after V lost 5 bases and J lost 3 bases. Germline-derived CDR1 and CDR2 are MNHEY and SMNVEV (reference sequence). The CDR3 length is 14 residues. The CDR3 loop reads CASSGGQGFYEQYF. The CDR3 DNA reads TGTGCCAGCAGTGGAGGACAGGGATTCTACGAGCAGTACTTC.

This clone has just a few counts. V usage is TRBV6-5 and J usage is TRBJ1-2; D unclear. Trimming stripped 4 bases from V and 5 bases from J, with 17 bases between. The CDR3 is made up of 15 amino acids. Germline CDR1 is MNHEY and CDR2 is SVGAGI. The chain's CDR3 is CASSSLFPAGYGYTF. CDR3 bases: TGTGCCAGCAGTTCCCTATTCCCGGCGGGTTATGGCTACACCTTC.

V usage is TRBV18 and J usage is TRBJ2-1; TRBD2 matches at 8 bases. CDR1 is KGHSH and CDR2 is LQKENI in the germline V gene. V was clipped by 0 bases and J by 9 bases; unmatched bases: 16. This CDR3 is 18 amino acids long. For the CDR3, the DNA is TGTGCCAGCTCACCACCTTCCAAGCGGGGGCCGCGGGTGGGTGAGCAGTTCTTC. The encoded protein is CASSPPSKRGPRVGEQFF.

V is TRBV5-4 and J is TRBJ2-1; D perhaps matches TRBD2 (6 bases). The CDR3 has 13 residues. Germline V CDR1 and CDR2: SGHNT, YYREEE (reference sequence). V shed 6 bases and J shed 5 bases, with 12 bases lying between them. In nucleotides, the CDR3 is TGTGCCAGCACCTTCGGACTAAACAATGAGCAGTTCTTC. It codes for CASTFGLNNEQFF.

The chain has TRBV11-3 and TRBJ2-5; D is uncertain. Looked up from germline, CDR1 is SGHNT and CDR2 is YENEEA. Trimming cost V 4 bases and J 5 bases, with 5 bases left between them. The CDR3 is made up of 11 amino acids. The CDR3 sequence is CASSSGETQYF. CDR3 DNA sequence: TGTGCCAGCAGCTCGGGTGAGACCCAGTACTTC.

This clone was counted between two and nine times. CDR3 residues: CSVGDLITDTQYF. The CDR3 DNA follows: TGCAGCGTTGGGGACTTAATCACAGATACGCAGTATTTT. The chain recombines TRBV29-1 with TRBJ2-3, with D possibly being TRBD2 (6 bases). This CDR3 region has 13 residues. V was trimmed by 4 bases and J by 2 bases, leaving 10 bases between them. Germline values: CDR1 SQVTM, CDR2 ANQGSEA.

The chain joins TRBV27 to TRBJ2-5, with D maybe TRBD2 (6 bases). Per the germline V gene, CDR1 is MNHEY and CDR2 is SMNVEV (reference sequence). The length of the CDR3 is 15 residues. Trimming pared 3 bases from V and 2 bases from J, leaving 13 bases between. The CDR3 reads CASSLEGLRQETQYF. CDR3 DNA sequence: TGTGCCAGCAGTTTGGAGGGTCTACGTCAAGAGACCCAGTACTTC.

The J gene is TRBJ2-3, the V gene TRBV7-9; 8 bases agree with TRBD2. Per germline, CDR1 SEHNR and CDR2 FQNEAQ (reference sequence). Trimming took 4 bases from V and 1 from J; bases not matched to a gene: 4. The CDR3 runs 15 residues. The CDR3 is CASSSAGGGTDTQYF. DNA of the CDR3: TGTGCCAGCAGCTCTGCGGGGGGCGGCACAGATACGCAGTATTTT.

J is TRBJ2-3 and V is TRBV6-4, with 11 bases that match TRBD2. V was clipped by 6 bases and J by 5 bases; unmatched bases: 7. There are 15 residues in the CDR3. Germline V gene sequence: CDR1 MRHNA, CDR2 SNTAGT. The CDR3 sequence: CASSPSGGKGDTQYF. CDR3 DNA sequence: TGTGCCAGCAGCCCTAGCGGGGGGAAAGGAGATACGCAGTATTTT.

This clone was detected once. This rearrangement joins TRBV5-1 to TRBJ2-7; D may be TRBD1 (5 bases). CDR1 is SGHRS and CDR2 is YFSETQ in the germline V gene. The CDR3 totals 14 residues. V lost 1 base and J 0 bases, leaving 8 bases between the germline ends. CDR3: CASSLITGSYEQYF. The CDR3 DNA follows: TGCGCCAGCAGCTTGATTACAGGCTCCTACGAGCAGTACTTC.

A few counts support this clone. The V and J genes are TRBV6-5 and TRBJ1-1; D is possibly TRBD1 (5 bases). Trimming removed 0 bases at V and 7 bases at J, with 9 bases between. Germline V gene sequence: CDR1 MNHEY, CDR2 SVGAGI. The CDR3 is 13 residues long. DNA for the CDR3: TGTGCCAGCAGTTACTCCAGGGCCTTTGAAGCTTTCTTT. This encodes CASSYSRAFEAFF.

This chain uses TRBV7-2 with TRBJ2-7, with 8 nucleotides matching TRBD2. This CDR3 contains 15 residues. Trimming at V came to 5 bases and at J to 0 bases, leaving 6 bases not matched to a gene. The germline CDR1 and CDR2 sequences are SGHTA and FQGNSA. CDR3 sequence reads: CASSVKRGSSYEQYF. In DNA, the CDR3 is TGTGCCAGCAGCGTCAAGCGGGGGAGCTCCTACGAGCAGTACTTC. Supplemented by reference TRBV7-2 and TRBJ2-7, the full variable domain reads GAGVSQSPSNKVTEKGKDVELRCDPISGHTALYWYRQSLGQGLEFLIYFQGNSAPDKSGLPSDRFSAERTGGSVSTLTIQRTQQEDSAVYLCASSVKRGSSYEQYFGPGTRLTVT.